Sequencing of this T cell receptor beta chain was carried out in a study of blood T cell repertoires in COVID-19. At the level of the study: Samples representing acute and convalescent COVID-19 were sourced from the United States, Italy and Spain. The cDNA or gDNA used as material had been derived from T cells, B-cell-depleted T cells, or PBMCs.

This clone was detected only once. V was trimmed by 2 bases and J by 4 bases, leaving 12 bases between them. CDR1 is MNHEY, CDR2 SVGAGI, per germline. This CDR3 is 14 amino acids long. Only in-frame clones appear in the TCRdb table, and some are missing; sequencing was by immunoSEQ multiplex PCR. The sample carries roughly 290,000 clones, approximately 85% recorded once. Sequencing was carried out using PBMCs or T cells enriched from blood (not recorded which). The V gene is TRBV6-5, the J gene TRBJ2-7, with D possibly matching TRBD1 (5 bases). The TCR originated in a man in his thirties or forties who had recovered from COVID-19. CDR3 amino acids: CASSYRGFGYEQYF. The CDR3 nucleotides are TGTGCCAGCAGTTACAGGGGTTTCGGATACGAGCAGTACTTC.